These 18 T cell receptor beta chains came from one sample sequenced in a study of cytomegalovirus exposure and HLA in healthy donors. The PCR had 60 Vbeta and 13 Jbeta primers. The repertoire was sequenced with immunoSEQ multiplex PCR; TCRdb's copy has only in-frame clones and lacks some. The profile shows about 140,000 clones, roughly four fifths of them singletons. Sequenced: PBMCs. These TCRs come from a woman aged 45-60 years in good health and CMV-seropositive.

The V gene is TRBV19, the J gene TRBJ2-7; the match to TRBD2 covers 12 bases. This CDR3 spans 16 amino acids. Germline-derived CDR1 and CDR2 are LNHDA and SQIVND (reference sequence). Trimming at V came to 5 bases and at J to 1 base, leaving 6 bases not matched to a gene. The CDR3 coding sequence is TGTGCCAGTAGTCTCCGGACTAGCGGGGTTTCCTACGAGCAGTACTTC. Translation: CASSLRTSGVSYEQYF.

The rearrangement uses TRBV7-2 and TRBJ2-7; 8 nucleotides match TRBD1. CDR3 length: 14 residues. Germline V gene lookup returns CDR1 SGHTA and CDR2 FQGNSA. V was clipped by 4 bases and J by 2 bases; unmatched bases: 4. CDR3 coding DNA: TGTGCCAGCAGCTGGGACAGGTTAGCCTACGAGCAGTACTTC. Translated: CASSWDRLAYEQYF.

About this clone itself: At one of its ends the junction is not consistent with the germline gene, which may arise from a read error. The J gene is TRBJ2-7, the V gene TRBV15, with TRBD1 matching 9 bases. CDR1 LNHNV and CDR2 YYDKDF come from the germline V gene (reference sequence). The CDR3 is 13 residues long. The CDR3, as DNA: TGTGCCACCAGCAGAGCCGAGGGACAGGGAGGTTTCTTC. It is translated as CATSRAEGQGGFF.

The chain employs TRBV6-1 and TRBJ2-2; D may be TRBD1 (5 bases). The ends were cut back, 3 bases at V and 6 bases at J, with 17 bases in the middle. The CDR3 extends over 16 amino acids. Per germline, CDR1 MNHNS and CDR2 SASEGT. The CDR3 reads CASSDRASSIAGELFF. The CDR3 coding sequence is TGTGCCAGCAGTGACAGGGCGAGTAGTATCGCCGGGGAGCTGTTTTTT.

The chain's CDR3 is CASSADRGYTDTQYF. In DNA form, the CDR3 reads TGTGCCAGTAGTGCTGACAGGGGATACACAGATACGCAGTATTTT. The rearrangement joins TRBV19 to TRBJ2-3, with 8 nucleotides matching TRBD1. Germline assignment: CDR1 LNHDA and CDR2 SQIVND (reference sequence). The CDR3 length is 15 residues. V lost 5 bases and J lost 2; bases outside the gene matches: 6.

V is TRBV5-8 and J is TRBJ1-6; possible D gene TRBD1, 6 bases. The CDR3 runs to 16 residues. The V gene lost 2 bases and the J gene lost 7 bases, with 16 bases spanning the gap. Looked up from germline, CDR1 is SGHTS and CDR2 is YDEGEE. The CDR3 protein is CASSLSAGGANSPLHF. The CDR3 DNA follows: TGTGCCAGCAGCTTAAGTGCGGGGGGCGCGAATTCACCCCTCCACTTT.

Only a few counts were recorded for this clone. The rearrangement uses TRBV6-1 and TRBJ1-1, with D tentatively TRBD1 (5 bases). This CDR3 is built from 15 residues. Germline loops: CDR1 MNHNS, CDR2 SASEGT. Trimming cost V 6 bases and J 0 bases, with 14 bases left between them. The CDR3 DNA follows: TGTGCCAGCAGCGCAAACAGGCGCATGAACACTGAAGCTTTCTTT. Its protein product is CASSANRRMNTEAFF.

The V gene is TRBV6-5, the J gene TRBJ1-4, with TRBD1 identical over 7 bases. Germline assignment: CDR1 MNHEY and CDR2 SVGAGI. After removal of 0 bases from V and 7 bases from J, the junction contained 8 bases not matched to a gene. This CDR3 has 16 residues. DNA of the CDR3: TGTGCCAGCAGTTACTCTTGGGCAGGGGGAGGTGAAAAACTGTTTTTT. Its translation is CASSYSWAGGGEKLFF.

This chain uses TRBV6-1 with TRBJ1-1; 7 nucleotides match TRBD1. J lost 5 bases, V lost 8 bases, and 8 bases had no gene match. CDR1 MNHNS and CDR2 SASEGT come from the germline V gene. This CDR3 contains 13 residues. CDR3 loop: CASGWTGGTEAFF. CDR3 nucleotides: TGTGCCAGCGGCTGGACAGGCGGGACTGAAGCTTTCTTT.

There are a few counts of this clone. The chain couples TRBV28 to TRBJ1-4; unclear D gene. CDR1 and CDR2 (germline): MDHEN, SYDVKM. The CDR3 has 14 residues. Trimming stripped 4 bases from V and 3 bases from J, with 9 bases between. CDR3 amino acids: CASSWARSNEKLFF. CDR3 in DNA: TGTGCCAGCAGTTGGGCTCGATCTAATGAAAAACTGTTTTTT.

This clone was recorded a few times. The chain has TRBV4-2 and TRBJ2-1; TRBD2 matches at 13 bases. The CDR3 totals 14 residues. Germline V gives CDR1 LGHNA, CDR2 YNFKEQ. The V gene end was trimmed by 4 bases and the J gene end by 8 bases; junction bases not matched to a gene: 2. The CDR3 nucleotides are TGTGCCAGCAGCCCTACTAGCGGGGGGGATGAGCAGTTCTTC. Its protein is CASSPTSGGDEQFF.

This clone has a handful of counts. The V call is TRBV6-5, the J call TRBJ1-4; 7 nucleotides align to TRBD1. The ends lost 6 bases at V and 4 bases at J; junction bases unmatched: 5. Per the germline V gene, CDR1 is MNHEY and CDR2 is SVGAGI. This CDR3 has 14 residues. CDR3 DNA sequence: TGTGCCAGCAGCAGGGGACAGCTTAATGAAAAACTGTTTTTT. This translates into CASSRGQLNEKLFF.

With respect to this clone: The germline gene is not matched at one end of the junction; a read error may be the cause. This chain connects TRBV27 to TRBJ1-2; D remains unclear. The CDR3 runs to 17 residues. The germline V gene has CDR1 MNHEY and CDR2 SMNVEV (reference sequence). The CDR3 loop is CASSLSGLLSGNYGYTF. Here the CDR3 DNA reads TGTGCCAGCAGTCTATCTGGTCTGCTCAGCGGGAACTATGGCTACACCTTC.

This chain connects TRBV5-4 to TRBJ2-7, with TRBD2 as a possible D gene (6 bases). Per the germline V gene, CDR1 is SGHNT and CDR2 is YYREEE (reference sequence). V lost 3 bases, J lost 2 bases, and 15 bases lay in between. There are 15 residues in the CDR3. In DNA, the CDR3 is TGTGCCAGCAGCTCTCCGGGGGACGTTGCCTACGAGCAGTACTTC. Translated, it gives CASSSPGDVAYEQYF.

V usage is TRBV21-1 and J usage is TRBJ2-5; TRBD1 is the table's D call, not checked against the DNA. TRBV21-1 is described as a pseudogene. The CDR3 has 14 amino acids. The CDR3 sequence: CASSKDRGRETQYF. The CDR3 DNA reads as TGTGCCAGCAGCAAAGACAGGGGAAGGGAGACCCAGTACTTC.

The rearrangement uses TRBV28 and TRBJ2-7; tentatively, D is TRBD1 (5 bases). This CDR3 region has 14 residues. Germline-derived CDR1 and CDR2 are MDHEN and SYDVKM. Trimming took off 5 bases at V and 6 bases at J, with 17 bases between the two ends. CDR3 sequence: CASSPQGSLTEQYF. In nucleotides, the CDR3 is TGTGCCAGCAGTCCCCAGGGTTCGTTAACCGAGCAGTACTTC.

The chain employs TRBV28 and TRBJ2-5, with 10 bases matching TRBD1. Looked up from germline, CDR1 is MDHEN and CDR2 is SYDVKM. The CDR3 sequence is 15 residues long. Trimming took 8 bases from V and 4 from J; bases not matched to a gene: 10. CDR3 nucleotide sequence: TGTGCCAGCGGGGCCGAGACAGGGGGCCGAGAGACCCAGTACTTC. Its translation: CASGAETGGRETQYF.

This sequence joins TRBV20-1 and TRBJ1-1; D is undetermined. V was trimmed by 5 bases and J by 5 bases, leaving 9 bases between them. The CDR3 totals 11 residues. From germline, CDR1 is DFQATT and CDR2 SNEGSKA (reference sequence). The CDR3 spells CSASSGTEAFF. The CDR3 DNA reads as TGCAGTGCTTCTAGTGGGACTGAAGCTTTCTTT.